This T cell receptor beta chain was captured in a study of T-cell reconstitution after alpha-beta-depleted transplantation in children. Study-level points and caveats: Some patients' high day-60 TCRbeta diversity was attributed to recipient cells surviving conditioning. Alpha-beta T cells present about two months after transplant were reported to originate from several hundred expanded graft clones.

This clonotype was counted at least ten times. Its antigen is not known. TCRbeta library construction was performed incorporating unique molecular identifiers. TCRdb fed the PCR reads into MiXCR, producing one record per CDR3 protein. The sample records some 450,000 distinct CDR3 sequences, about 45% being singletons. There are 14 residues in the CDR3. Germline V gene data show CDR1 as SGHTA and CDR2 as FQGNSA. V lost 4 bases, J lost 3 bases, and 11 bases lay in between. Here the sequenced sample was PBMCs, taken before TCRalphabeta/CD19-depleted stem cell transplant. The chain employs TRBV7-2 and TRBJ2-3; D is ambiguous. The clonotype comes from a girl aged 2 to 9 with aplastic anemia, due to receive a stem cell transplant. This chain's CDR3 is CASSSRKWTDTQYF. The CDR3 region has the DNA TGTGCCAGCAGCTCCAGGAAATGGACAGATACGCAGTATTTT. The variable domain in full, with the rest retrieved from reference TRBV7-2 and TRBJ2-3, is GAGVSQSPSNKVTEKGKDVELRCDPISGHTALYWYRQSLGQGLEFLIYFQGNSAPDKSGLPSDRFSAERTGGSVSTLTIQRTQQEDSAVYLCASSSRKWTDTQYFGPGTRLTVL.